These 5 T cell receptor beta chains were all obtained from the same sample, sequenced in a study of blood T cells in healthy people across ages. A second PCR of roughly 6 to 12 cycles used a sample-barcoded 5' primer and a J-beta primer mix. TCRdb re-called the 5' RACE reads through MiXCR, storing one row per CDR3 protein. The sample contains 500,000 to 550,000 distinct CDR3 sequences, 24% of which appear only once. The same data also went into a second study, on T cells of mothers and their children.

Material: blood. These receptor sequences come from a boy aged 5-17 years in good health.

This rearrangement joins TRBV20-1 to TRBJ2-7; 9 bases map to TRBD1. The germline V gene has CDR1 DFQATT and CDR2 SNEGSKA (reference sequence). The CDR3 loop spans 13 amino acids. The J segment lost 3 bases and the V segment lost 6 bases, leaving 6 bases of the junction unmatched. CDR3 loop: CSARDRVGYEQYF. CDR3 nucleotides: TGCAGTGCCAGGGACAGGGTAGGCTACGAGCAGTACTTC.

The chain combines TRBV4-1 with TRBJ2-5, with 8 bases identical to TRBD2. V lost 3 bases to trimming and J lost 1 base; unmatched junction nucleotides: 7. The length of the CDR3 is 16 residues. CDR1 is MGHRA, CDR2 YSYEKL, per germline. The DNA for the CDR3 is TGCGCCAGCAGCCAGGGGCTAGCGGGTTTCCAAGAGACCCAGTACTTC. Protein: CASSQGLAGFQETQYF.

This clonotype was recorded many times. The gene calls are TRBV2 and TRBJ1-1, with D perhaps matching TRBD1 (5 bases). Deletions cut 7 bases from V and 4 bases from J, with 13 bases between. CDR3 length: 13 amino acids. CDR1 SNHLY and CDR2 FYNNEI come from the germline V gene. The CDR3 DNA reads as TGTGCCAGCAAGTCAGGGCGGACCACTGAAGCTTTCTTT. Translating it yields CASKSGRTTEAFF.

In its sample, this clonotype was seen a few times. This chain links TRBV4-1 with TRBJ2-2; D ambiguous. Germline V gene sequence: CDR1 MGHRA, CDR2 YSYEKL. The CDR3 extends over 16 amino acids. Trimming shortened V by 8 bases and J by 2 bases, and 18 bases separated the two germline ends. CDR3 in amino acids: CASALNPTYNTGELFF. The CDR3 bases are TGCGCCAGCGCGTTGAACCCTACTTATAACACCGGGGAGCTGTTTTTT.

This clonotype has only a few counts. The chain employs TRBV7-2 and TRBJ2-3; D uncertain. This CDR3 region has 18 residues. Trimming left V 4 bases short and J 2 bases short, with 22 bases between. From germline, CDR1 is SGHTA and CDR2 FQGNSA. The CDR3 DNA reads TGTGCCAGCAGCTCTAAATTATTACTTGCGGTAAACACAGATACGCAGTATTTT. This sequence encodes CASSSKLLLAVNTDTQYF.